The present entry profiles one T cell receptor beta chain with its context. Its antigen is unidentified. Sorted-subset replicate PCR reactions contained about 200 ng DNA, corresponding to around 30,000 T cell genomes. Here immunoSEQ multiplex PCR was the method, and the copy in TCRdb shows in-frame clones only, minus some. This table holds approximately 1,500,000 clones, approximately 96% found once. This sample is part of a study of shared clonotypes between healthy human individuals. Across the study: Donors consisted of a couple of women and a few men between 18 and 49. The study's findings and limits: In the sorted subsets, rarefaction showed sequencing was incomplete despite large depth. Across subsets, estimated richness was generally greater for naive than for memory populations.

The trim removed 7 bases at V and 3 bases at J, leaving 8 bases unmatched. Germline V CDR1 and CDR2: LNHDA, SQIVND (reference sequence). The CDR3 covers 15 residues. This sequence was found in a man aged 25-40 years in good health. Material for sequencing was naive CD4+ T cells sorted from blood. The subset here: CD45RA+ positively selected. The chain uses TRBV19 and TRBJ1-5; TRBD1 matches at 8 bases. CDR3: CASKVRTGNNQPQHF. The DNA for the CDR3 is TGTGCCAGTAAAGTCCGGACAGGGAACAATCAGCCCCAGCATTTT.